Presented here are 10 T cell receptor beta chains from one specimen sequenced in a study of cytotoxic CD8 clonotypes in ibrutinib-treated CLL. Clones were read by immunoSEQ multiplex PCR, and TCRdb kept only the in-frame ones, dropping some. The data show 160,000 or so clones, 81% seen once. Sequences were derived from PBMCs, sampled after 12 months of ibrutinib treatment. Source of these receptors: a human donor with chronic lymphocytic leukemia.

The chain combines TRBV28 with TRBJ2-2; 7 nucleotides align to TRBD1. The CDR3 consists of 15 residues. V lost 7 bases and J lost 7; bases outside the gene matches: 12. The germline gives CDR1 MDHEN, CDR2 SYDVKM. The CDR3: CASTTPTGTFGELFF. The CDR3 region has the DNA TGTGCCAGCACCACCCCGACAGGGACGTTCGGGGAGCTGTTTTTT.

This clone has only one observation. This chain joins TRBV5-4 and TRBJ1-5; D is perhaps TRBD1 (5 bases). The CDR3 is 13 residues long. CDR1 SGHNT and CDR2 YYREEE come from the germline V gene (reference sequence). Trimming cost V 0 bases and J 6 bases, with 7 bases left between them. Written as DNA, the CDR3 is TGTGCCAGCAGCTTGGGCACAGGTCAGCCCCAGCATTTT. This translates into CASSLGTGQPQHF.

V and J are TRBV4-3 and TRBJ2-7, with 10 bases that match TRBD1. J gave up 5 bases and V 2 bases, and 6 bases lay outside the gene matches. The CDR3 runs to 15 residues. The germline gives CDR1 LGHNA, CDR2 YSLEER. CDR3 residues: CASSQLRDRGNEQYF. The CDR3 DNA is TGCGCCAGCAGCCAACTACGGGACAGGGGTAACGAGCAGTACTTC.

The chain employs TRBV18 and TRBJ1-1; 7 bases match TRBD1. V lost 2 bases, J lost 8 bases, and 14 bases stayed unmatched. This CDR3 has 16 residues. Germline V gene lookup returns CDR1 KGHSH and CDR2 LQKENI. The DNA for the CDR3 is TGTGCCAGCTCACCAGGTCTAAGGGACAGTGGAGCCGAAGCTTTCTTT. It yields the protein CASSPGLRDSGAEAFF.

This chain connects TRBV7-2 to TRBJ2-1; the match to TRBD1 covers 11 bases. There are 16 residues in the CDR3. V trimming: 1 base; J trimming: 5 bases; junction bases outside the gene matches: 4. The V gene's germline CDR1 is SGHTA and CDR2 FQGNSA. CDR3 bases: TGTGCCAGCAGCTTAGAGGGGACAGGGGGGCACAATGAGCAGTTCTTC. This gives the protein CASSLEGTGGHNEQFF.

The chain is built from TRBV11-2 and TRBJ1-2; D gene uncertain. With 1 base removed from V and 0 bases from J, the gap between germline ends came to 12 bases. This CDR3 is 16 amino acids long. Germline CDR1 reads SGHAT; CDR2 reads FQNNGV. CDR3 DNA sequence: TGTGCCAGCAGCTTAGGGGCCCGTACCGCTAACTATGGCTACACCTTC. This sequence encodes CASSLGARTANYGYTF.

The rearrangement uses TRBV7-2 and TRBJ2-1, with 15 bases aligning to TRBD2. Trimming at V came to 1 base and at J to 9 bases, leaving 4 bases not matched to a gene. The CDR3 runs 16 residues. CDR1 and CDR2 from the germline V gene are SGHTA and FQGNSA. The CDR3: CASSLGTSGGVAEQFF. DNA of the CDR3: TGTGCCAGCAGCTTAGGGACTAGCGGGGGGGTTGCTGAGCAGTTCTTC.

This chain connects TRBV28 to TRBJ2-7, with TRBD2 matching 7 bases. The J segment lost 0 bases and the V segment lost 3 bases, leaving 23 bases of the junction unmatched. The germline gives CDR1 MDHEN, CDR2 SYDVKM. This CDR3 is built from 21 residues. CDR3 region: CASSFGLGYLAVDRDSYEQYF. The DNA for the CDR3 is TGTGCCAGCAGTTTTGGCCTGGGATATCTAGCGGTTGACCGGGACTCCTACGAGCAGTACTTC.

V gene TRBV5-1 combines with J gene TRBJ2-5; 9 positions agree with TRBD2. Germline V CDR1 and CDR2: SGHRS, YFSETQ. With V trimmed by 4 bases and J by 3 bases, 7 bases remained unmatched. This CDR3 has 15 residues. This CDR3 is CASSLQTSGEETQYF. Written as DNA, the CDR3 is TGCGCCAGCAGCCTCCAGACTAGCGGAGAAGAGACCCAGTACTTC. Supplemented by reference TRBV5-1 and TRBJ2-5, the full variable domain reads KAGVTQTPRYLIKTRGQQVTLSCSPISGHRSVSWYQQTPGQGLQFLFEYFSETQRNKGNFPGRFSGRQFSNSRSEMNVSTLELGDSALYLCASSLQTSGEETQYFGPGTRLLVL.

The chain combines TRBV7-2 with TRBJ1-6, with D possibly matching TRBD1 (5 bases). Looked up from germline, CDR1 is SGHTA and CDR2 is FQGNSA. Trimming took 1 base from V and 0 from J, leaving 7 bases between them. CDR3 length: 16 amino acids. CDR3 in amino acids: CASSLGGVSYNSPLHF. CDR3 coding DNA: TGTGCCAGCAGCTTAGGGGGGGTCTCCTATAATTCACCCCTCCACTTT.